This T cell receptor (beta chain) comes out of a study of T-cell memory formation after mild COVID-19. Background on the study: TCR clusters were mostly confined to one donor each. Study-level results: Clones from the second wave (peaking day 37) had unconfirmed SARS-CoV-2 specificity.

This CDR3 contains 15 residues. Trimming removed 1 base from V and 0 bases from J, with 9 bases in between. Germline V gene data show CDR1 as LGHNA and CDR2 as YSLEER. TCRdb analysed the 5' RACE reads with MiXCR anew, one entry per CDR3 protein. In the table there are 450,000 to 650,000 distinct CDR3 sequences, roughly 22% of which are singletons. This clonotype was seen more than once but under ten times. The target antigen is unknown. Material for sequencing was PBMCs or a T cell subset sorted from them (not recorded which). The rearrangement uses TRBV4-3 and TRBJ1-1; the D is unclear. This clonotype was obtained from an adult woman who had mild COVID-19 (a few samples of this study predate the infection). Cell type and time point are not known. CDR3 protein: CASSQGSGVNTEAFF. The CDR3 DNA follows: TGCGCCAGCAGCCAAGGATCAGGAGTGAACACTGAAGCTTTCTTT.